This T cell receptor beta chain was recorded in a study of cytomegalovirus exposure and HLA in healthy donors. General study results and limits: Another analysis was done later, and it associated more than 15,000 TCR beta sequences with HLA alleles at 0.05 false discovery rate.

Details on this clone: Its antigen remains unidentified.

Donors counted as nominally healthy when sampled, yet unrecorded immune exposures were likely. The CDR3 extends over 19 amino acids. The germline gives CDR1 LNHNV, CDR2 YYDKDF (reference sequence). Trimming at V came to 4 bases and at J to 6 bases, leaving 23 bases not matched to a gene. The PCR had 60 Vbeta and 13 Jbeta primers. The method was immunoSEQ multiplex PCR; TCRdb's version includes in-frame clones alone and lacks a portion of them. The sample lists 130,000 or so clones; approximately 72% were seen once. The V and J genes are TRBV15 and TRBJ2-5; 7 bases match TRBD2. This clonotype was obtained from a man between 18 and 35 years old in good health and CMV-seronegative. The sequencing input was PBMCs. The CDR3 region is CATSTKGVGGGELYKTQYF. The CDR3 DNA reads TGTGCCACCAGCACCAAGGGTGTGGGGGGAGGGGAACTCTACAAGACCCAGTACTTC.